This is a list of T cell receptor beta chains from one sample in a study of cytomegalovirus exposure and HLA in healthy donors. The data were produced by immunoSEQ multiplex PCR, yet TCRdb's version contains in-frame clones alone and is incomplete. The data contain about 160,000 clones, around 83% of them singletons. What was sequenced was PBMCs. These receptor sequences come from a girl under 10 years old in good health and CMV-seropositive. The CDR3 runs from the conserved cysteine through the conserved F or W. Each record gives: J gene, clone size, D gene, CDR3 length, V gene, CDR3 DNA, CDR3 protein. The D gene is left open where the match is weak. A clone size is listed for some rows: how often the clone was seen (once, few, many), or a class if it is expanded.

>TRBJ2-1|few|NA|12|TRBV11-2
TGTGCCAGCAGCTTATTCTTGCGGCAGCAGTTCTTC
CASSLFLRQQFF
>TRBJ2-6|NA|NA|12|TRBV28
TGTGCCAGTAGCTCTGGGGCCAACGTCCTGACTTTC
CASSSGANVLTF
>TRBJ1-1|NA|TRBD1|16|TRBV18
TGTGCCAGCTCACGGTTCCAGGGGGCGGTGAACACTGAAGCTTTCTTT
CASSRFQGAVNTEAFF
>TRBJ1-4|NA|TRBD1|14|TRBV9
TGTGCCAGCAGCGTAGCAGGGGGCAGGGAAAAACTGTTTTTT
CASSVAGGREKLFF
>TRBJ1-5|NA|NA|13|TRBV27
TGTGCCAGCAGTTATAATAGCAATCAGCCCCAGCATTTT
CASSYNSNQPQHF
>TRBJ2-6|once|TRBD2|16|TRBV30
TGTGCCTGGACCTCGGGGGGGGCGGGAGGGGCCAACGTCCTGACTTTC
CAWTSGGAGGANVLTF
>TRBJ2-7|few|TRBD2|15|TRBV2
TGTGCCAGCAGTCAACTGATCGGGAGGGCGAGGGAGCAGTACTTC
CASSQLIGRAREQYF
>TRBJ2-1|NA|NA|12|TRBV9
TGTGCCAGCAGCCCGCGGGAAAGTGAGCAGTTCTTC
CASSPRESEQFF
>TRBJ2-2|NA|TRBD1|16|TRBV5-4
TGTGCCAGCAGCGGGGGGACAGGGGACTTCACCGGGGAGCTGTTTTTT
CASSGGTGDFTGELFF
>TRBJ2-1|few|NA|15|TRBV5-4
TGTGCCAGCAGCGCCGGGACTCCTGAACACAATGAGCAGTTCTTC
CASSAGTPEHNEQFF
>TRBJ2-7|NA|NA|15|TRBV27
TGTGCCAGCATGGGGCTCGGCGGACCTTCCTACGAGCAGTACTTC
CASMGLGGPSYEQYF
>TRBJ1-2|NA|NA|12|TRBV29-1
TGCAGCGTTGTAACACCGGGAGGGGGCTACACCTTC
CSVVTPGGGYTF
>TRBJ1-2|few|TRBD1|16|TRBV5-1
TGCGCCAGCAGCTCGGTAGGACAGGGGGCAGACTATGGCTACACCTTC
CASSSVGQGADYGYTF
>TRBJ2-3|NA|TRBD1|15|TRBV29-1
TGCAGCGTTCACTCGATGTCAGGGGGCCCAGATACGCAGTATTTT
CSVHSMSGGPDTQYF
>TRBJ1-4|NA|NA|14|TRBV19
TGTGCCAGTAGAGACGACAGCTCTAATGAAAAACTGTTTTTT
CASRDDSSNEKLFF
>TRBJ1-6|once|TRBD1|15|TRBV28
TGTGCCAGCAGCACCGACAGGGGGCTTGATTCACCCCTCCACTTT
CASSTDRGLDSPLHF
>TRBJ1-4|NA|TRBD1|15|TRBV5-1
TGCGCCAGCAGCGACCGGGACAGGGGCAGTGAAAAACTGTTTTTT
CASSDRDRGSEKLFF